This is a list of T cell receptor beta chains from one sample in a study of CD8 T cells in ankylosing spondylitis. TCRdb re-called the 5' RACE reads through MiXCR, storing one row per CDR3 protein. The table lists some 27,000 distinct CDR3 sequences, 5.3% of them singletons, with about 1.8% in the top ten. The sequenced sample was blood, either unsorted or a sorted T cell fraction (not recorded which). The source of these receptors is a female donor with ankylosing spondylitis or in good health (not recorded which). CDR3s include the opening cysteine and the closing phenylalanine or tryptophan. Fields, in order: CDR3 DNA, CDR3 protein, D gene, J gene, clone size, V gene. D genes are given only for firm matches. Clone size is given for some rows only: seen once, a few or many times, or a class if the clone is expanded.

TGTGCCAGCAGCACAGGGTTGGGCTCTGGAAACACCATATATTTT CASSTGLGSGNTIYF NA TRBJ1-3 many TRBV9
TGTGCCAGCAGTTTAGCGGGAGCCCCGGGGGAGCAGTACTTC CASSLAGAPGEQYF TRBD2 TRBJ2-7 many TRBV9
TGTGCCAGCAGCGGAAGGACAGGAACCTATAATTCACCCCTCCACTTT CASSGRTGTYNSPLHF TRBD1 TRBJ1-6 many TRBV9
TGTGCCAGCAGCGTAGCTGGGCACTCCTACGAGCAGTACTTC CASSVAGHSYEQYF NA TRBJ2-7 many TRBV9
TGTGCCAGCAGCGGCAGGAAAGATACGCAGTATTTT CASSGRKDTQYF NA TRBJ2-3 many TRBV9
TGTGCCAGCAGCGTAGCTTGGCCCTCTTACAATGAGCAGTTCTTC CASSVAWPSYNEQFF NA TRBJ2-1 NA TRBV9
TGTGCCAGCAGCTTAGGGAGCCCTTACGAGCAGTACTTC CASSLGSPYEQYF NA TRBJ2-7 many TRBV5-6
TGTGCCAGCAGCGTAGAGGAGGGGGGCGGGGGCACAGATACGCAGTATTTT CASSVEEGGGGTDTQYF NA TRBJ2-3 NA TRBV9
TGTGCCAGCAGCAAATCGGGCAGGGGAAGGTCCCAGCCCCAGCATTTT CASSKSGRGRSQPQHF NA TRBJ1-5 medium-sized TRBV21-1
TGTGCCAGCAGCGTAGGTGACAGAATGACACAGTACAATGAGCAGTTCTTC CASSVGDRMTQYNEQFF NA TRBJ2-1 NA TRBV9
TGTGCCAGCAGCGGGACGCCCAACACCGGGGAGCTGTTTTTT CASSGTPNTGELFF NA TRBJ2-2 NA TRBV9
TGTGCCAGCAGCTTTACCACCGGGACTAAAGGCAATGAGCAGTTCTTC CASSFTTGTKGNEQFF TRBD2 TRBJ2-1 many TRBV9
TGCGCCAGCAAATCTGGGCAGGGGTGTGAGACCCAGTACTTC CASKSGQGCETQYF NA TRBJ2-5 many TRBV10-1
TGTGCCAGCAGCAGCCGGACAGGAGACTATGGCTACACCTTC CASSSRTGDYGYTF TRBD1 TRBJ1-2 few TRBV9
TGTGCCAGCAGCGTAGTTGGAGGGCAAGAGACCCAGTACTTC CASSVVGGQETQYF NA TRBJ2-5 many TRBV9
TGTGCCAGCAGCGTAGCGCCAGGCGATTCCTACGAGCAGTACTTC CASSVAPGDSYEQYF NA TRBJ2-7 many TRBV9
TGTGCCAGCAGCGCCGAACAGGGACAGTTCTTC CASSAEQGQFF NA TRBJ2-1 few TRBV9
TGTGCCAGCAGCGTAGGGACTAGCGGGACCGCAGATGAGCAGTTCTTC CASSVGTSGTADEQFF TRBD2 TRBJ2-1 many TRBV9
TGTGCCAGCAGCCCAGAGGGGCGCGAGCAGTACTTC CASSPEGREQYF NA TRBJ2-7 many TRBV9
TGTGCCAGCAGCGTGGGACTAGCGGCGGCCAAAAACATTCAGTACTTC CASSVGLAAAKNIQYF TRBD2 TRBJ2-4 many TRBV9
TGTGCCAGCGATTCGGGCTCTACAGATACGCAGTATTTT CASDSGSTDTQYF NA TRBJ2-3 medium-sized TRBV9
TGTGCCAGCAGCGTAGCGTCCATGGGTCATGGCTACACCTTC CASSVASMGHGYTF NA TRBJ1-2 many TRBV9
TGTGCCAGCAGCTTAACCGGGACCTACACAGATACGCAGTATTTT CASSLTGTYTDTQYF NA TRBJ2-3 few TRBV9
TGTGCCAGCAGCCCCCCTAGCGGGGGGGCCGCAGATACGCAGTATTTT CASSPPSGGAADTQYF TRBD2 TRBJ2-3 many TRBV9
TGTGCCAGCAGCGTAAGGCCCCCGGGAGGGGGCACAGATACGCAGTATTTT CASSVRPPGGGTDTQYF TRBD2 TRBJ2-3 many TRBV9
TGCGCCAGCCCACCATTTTACAGGGAACCCACAGATACGCAGTATTTT CASPPFYREPTDTQYF NA TRBJ2-3 medium-sized TRBV5-1
TGTGCCAGCAGCCCCCAAGGACTAGCGGGAGCGGAGACCCAGTACTTC CASSPQGLAGAETQYF TRBD2 TRBJ2-5 NA TRBV9
TGTGCCAGCAGCGTAGATAGGACAGGGGGTGAGCAGTACTTC CASSVDRTGGEQYF TRBD1 TRBJ2-7 medium-sized TRBV9
TGTGCCAGCAGCGTAGACCCCGGGACAGGGGGCGGGAATACGCAGTATTTT CASSVDPGTGGGNTQYF TRBD1 TRBJ2-3 few TRBV9
TGTGCCAGCAGCGCGATTTTGGGAGATACGCAGTATTTT CASSAILGDTQYF NA TRBJ2-3 NA TRBV9
TGTGCCAGCAGCCTGAGCCCCTACAATGAGCAGTTCTTC CASSLSPYNEQFF NA TRBJ2-1 many TRBV9
TGTGCCAGCAGCCCCCGGACTAGCGGAAACACAGATACGCAGTATTTT CASSPRTSGNTDTQYF TRBD2 TRBJ2-3 few TRBV9
TGTGCCAGCCGTACTAGCGGCACAGATACGCAGTATTTT CASRTSGTDTQYF TRBD2 TRBJ2-3 medium-sized TRBV9
TGTGCCAGCAGCGTAGATCCGCATAATTCACCCCTCCACTTT CASSVDPHNSPLHF NA TRBJ1-6 many TRBV9
TGTGCCAGCAGCGTAAGCTGGAGCACAGATACGCAGTATTTT CASSVSWSTDTQYF NA TRBJ2-3 medium-sized TRBV9
TGTGCCAGCAGCGTAGCACTAGCGGGAAACTCAGATACGCAGTATTTT CASSVALAGNSDTQYF TRBD2 TRBJ2-3 few TRBV9
TGTGCCAGCAGCGTAGGTTCGTCGGGAGCCTACAATGAGCAGTTCTTC CASSVGSSGAYNEQFF NA TRBJ2-1 many TRBV9
TGTGCCAGCAGCTTGTCTAGCGGGAAGGAGACCCAGTACTTC CASSLSSGKETQYF TRBD2 TRBJ2-5 few TRBV9
TGTGCCAGCAGCCAAAGGGGGAGCTCCTACAATGAGCAGTTCTTC CASSQRGSSYNEQFF NA TRBJ2-1 many TRBV9
TGTGCCAGCAGCGTAGTTTCGGGTTCGAGCGGTACAGATACGCAGTATTTT CASSVVSGSSGTDTQYF NA TRBJ2-3 medium-sized TRBV9
TGTGCCAGCAGCGTAGACCACTACAATGAGCAGTTCTTC CASSVDHYNEQFF NA TRBJ2-1 many TRBV9
TGTGCCAGCAGCCGTTGGACTGGCAACAATGAGCAGTTCTTC CASSRWTGNNEQFF NA TRBJ2-1 NA TRBV9
TGTGCCAGCAGCGTAGTAGACAGCCTGGGAAGCGGCTACACCTTC CASSVVDSLGSGYTF NA TRBJ1-2 medium-sized TRBV9
TGTGCCAGCAGCTTCCGAGAGGGAGACTCACCCCTCCACTTT CASSFREGDSPLHF NA TRBJ1-6 many TRBV9
TGTGCCAGCAGCGTAGGGGCTAGCGGGATTAAATACAATGAGCAGTTCTTC CASSVGASGIKYNEQFF TRBD2 TRBJ2-1 many TRBV9
TGTGCCAGCAGCGTCCAGTCCACAGGCTACAATGAGCAGTTCTTC CASSVQSTGYNEQFF NA TRBJ2-1 NA TRBV9
TGTGCCAGCAGCGTCCTTGTAGCGGAGGGGAATGAGCAGTTCTTC CASSVLVAEGNEQFF NA TRBJ2-1 NA TRBV9
TGTGCCAGCAGCGTAGCTCGAGGGGGCACCGGGGAGCTGTTTTTT CASSVARGGTGELFF NA TRBJ2-2 many TRBV9
TGTGCCAGCAGCGTAGAAATAGCGGGAGACAATGAGCAGTTCTTC CASSVEIAGDNEQFF TRBD2 TRBJ2-1 many TRBV9
TGTGCCAGCAGCCCCCGGGAGCGGCAAACCTACGAGCAGTACTTC CASSPRERQTYEQYF NA TRBJ2-7 NA TRBV9